A single sample is the source of the 21 T cell receptor beta chains below, sequenced in a study of blood T cell repertoires in COVID-19. Only in-frame clones appear in the TCRdb table, and some are missing; sequencing was by immunoSEQ multiplex PCR. The profile covers 200,000 to 250,000 clones, with around 83% appearing a single time and roughly 8.2% taken by the ten largest. The sample was peripheral blood. The receptors were sampled from a woman of 80 years or more with COVID-19, enrolled during active disease.

The chain carries TRBV27 and TRBJ2-7, with D tentatively TRBD2 (5 bases). Deletions cut 5 bases from V and 2 bases from J, with 16 bases between. The germline V gene encodes CDR1 MNHEY and CDR2 SMNVEV (reference sequence). The CDR3 sequence is 15 residues long. This chain's CDR3 is CASSIAEIGTYEQYF. CDR3 DNA: TGTGCCAGCAGTATAGCAGAGATCGGGACCTACGAGCAGTACTTC.

The chain has TRBV2 and TRBJ2-2; D possibly corresponds to TRBD1 (6 bases). The CDR3 is made up of 14 amino acids. Germline assignment: CDR1 SNHLY and CDR2 FYNNEI. V shed 6 bases and J shed 3 bases, with 11 bases lying between them. The CDR3 DNA reads TGTGCCAGCAGGAGGACAGAGGACACCGGGGAGCTGTTTTTT. Its translation is CASRRTEDTGELFF.

The chain combines TRBV27 with TRBJ1-6; the D gene is possibly TRBD1 (6 bases). Germline assignment: CDR1 MNHEY and CDR2 SMNVEV (reference sequence). The CDR3 runs to 18 residues. Trimming took off 2 bases at V and 7 bases at J, with 21 bases between the two ends. CDR3 sequence (DNA): TGTGCCAGCAGTTTAAGGGTACAGGGTCAGGGTGGAAATTCACCCCTCCACTTT. Amino acids: CASSLRVQGQGGNSPLHF.

This clone was seen a few times. The genes are TRBV3-1 (or the pseudogene TRBV3-2) and TRBJ2-1; D not resolved. V was trimmed by 0 bases and J by 1 base, leaving 7 bases between them. Germline values: CDR1 LGHDT, CDR2 YNNKEL (reference sequence). The CDR3 is 15 amino acids. CDR3 in DNA: TGTGCCAGCAGCCAAGACAGATTATCCTACAATGAGCAGTTCTTC. Translation gives CASSQDRLSYNEQFF.

The chain has TRBV14 and TRBJ1-2; 7 nucleotides line up with TRBD1. Germline V gene data show CDR1 as SGHDN and CDR2 as FVKESK. V shed 4 bases and J 5 bases; nucleotides not matched to a gene: 4. This CDR3 region has 13 residues. The CDR3 nucleotides are TGTGCCAGCAGCCCACAGACAGGGTATGGCTACACCTTC. Amino acids: CASSPQTGYGYTF.

The V call is TRBV18, the J call TRBJ1-2; TRBD1 agrees at 7 bases. Looked up from germline, CDR1 is KGHSH and CDR2 is LQKENI. The CDR3 contains 14 residues. V was pared by 3 bases and J by 8 bases, with 9 bases of the junction left unmatched. The DNA of the CDR3 is TGTGCCAGCTCACCCGGGACAGCAATGGGCGGCTACACCTTC. Its protein product is CASSPGTAMGGYTF. Combining the CDR3 with reference TRBV18 and TRBJ1-2 gives the whole variable domain NAGVMQNPRHLVRRRGQEARLRCSPMKGHSHVYWYRQLPEEGLKFMVYLQKENIIDESGMPKERFSAEFPKEGPSILRIQQVVRGDSAAYFCASSPGTAMGGYTFGSGTRLTVV.

This chain links TRBV6-5 with TRBJ1-2, with D possibly TRBD1 on 6 matching bases. The CDR3 totals 11 residues. The germline CDR1 and CDR2 sequences are MNHEY and SVGAGI. V gave up 6 bases and J gave up 8 bases, with 10 bases separating them. The CDR3, as DNA: TGTGCCAGCAGACAGGGTTTAGGCTACACCTTC. Protein product: CASRQGLGYTF.

This chain connects TRBV7-2 to TRBJ2-7; 11 nucleotides match TRBD2. Looked up from germline, CDR1 is SGHTA and CDR2 is FQGNSA. V lost 5 bases and J lost 3; bases outside the gene matches: 3. This CDR3 contains 14 residues. The CDR3 here is CASSPTSGSYEQYF. The CDR3, as DNA: TGTGCCAGCAGCCCAACTAGCGGGAGCTACGAGCAGTACTTC.

This clone has only one observation. V usage is TRBV30 and J usage is TRBJ2-2; 10 positions match TRBD1. This CDR3 region has 15 residues. Germline V gene data show CDR1 as GTSNPN and CDR2 as SVGIG (reference sequence). J gave up 3 bases and V 3 bases, and 4 bases lay outside the gene matches. CDR3 DNA: TGTGCCTGGAGGGACAGGGGGTTGGACACCGGGGAGCTGTTTTTT. Protein product: CAWRDRGLDTGELFF.

The chain recombines TRBV19 with TRBJ2-5; TRBD2 matches at 14 bases. The CDR3 length is 21 residues. With V trimmed by 6 bases and J by 4 bases, 22 bases remained unmatched. Germline V gene data show CDR1 as LNHDA and CDR2 as SQIVND (reference sequence). CDR3 in amino acids: CASSDPRTGTTSGRARETQYF. In DNA form, the CDR3 reads TGTGCCAGTAGCGACCCCCGGACAGGCACGACTAGCGGGAGGGCCCGAGAGACCCAGTACTTC.

This clone was seen more than once but under ten times. The CDR3 region is CASSLREATEAFF. For the CDR3, the DNA is TGTGCCAGCAGCCTCAGGGAAGCCACTGAAGCTTTCTTT. The genes are TRBV7-3 and TRBJ1-1, with a possible D match to TRBD1 (5 bases). The germline V gene has CDR1 SGHTA and CDR2 FQGTGA. Trimming took off 5 bases at V and 4 bases at J, with 11 bases between the two ends. The CDR3 is 13 residues long.

This sequence joins TRBV7-9 and TRBJ2-1, with TRBD1 matching 7 bases. This CDR3 is 14 amino acids long. CDR1 and CDR2 (germline): SEHNR, FQNEAQ (reference sequence). V shed 3 bases and J 5 bases; nucleotides not matched to a gene: 4. The CDR3 loop reads CASSFDRANNEQFF. The CDR3, as DNA: TGTGCCAGCAGCTTCGACAGGGCAAACAATGAGCAGTTCTTC. Full variable domain (rest looked up from reference TRBV7-9 and TRBJ2-1): DTGVSQNPRHKITKRGQNVTFRCDPISEHNRLYWYRQTLGQGPEFLTYFQNEAQLEKSRLLSDRFSAERPKGSFSTLEIQRTEQGDSAMYLCASSFDRANNEQFFGPGTRLTVL.

This chain uses TRBV5-4 with TRBJ1-1; 7 positions agree with TRBD1. The V gene end was trimmed by 0 bases and the J gene end by 1 base; junction bases not matched to a gene: 6. CDR1 SGHNT and CDR2 YYREEE come from the germline V gene (reference sequence). The CDR3 is 16 amino acids. CDR3 nucleotides: TGTGCCAGCAGCTTGGGGAGGGGGCGGGAGAACACTGAAGCTTTCTTT. It codes for CASSLGRGRENTEAFF.

The chain recombines TRBV27 with TRBJ1-3; the D gene is possibly TRBD1 (6 bases). Germline lookup yields CDR1 MNHEY and CDR2 SMNVEV (reference sequence). The CDR3 runs to 15 residues. V dropped 3 bases and J dropped 0 bases, with 9 bases sitting between them. The CDR3 bases are TGTGCCAGCAGTTTGGTAGGGGGCTCTGGAAACACCATATATTTT. This encodes CASSLVGGSGNTIYF.

The chain joins TRBV3-1 (or the pseudogene TRBV3-2) to TRBJ2-7; TRBD1 matches 7 bases. The germline gives CDR1 LGHDT, CDR2 YNNKEL (reference sequence). The CDR3 contains 14 residues. Losses at the gene ends were 4 bases for V and 4 bases for J; bases not matched to a gene: 7. In DNA, the CDR3 is TGTGCCAGCAGCCGCCCCCGGGACAGTTACGAGCAGTACTTC. Translated: CASSRPRDSYEQYF.

The chain has TRBV28 and TRBJ1-5, with D hard to call. The ends were cut back, 5 bases at V and 6 bases at J, with 23 bases in the middle. This CDR3 has 17 residues. Germline assignment: CDR1 MDHEN and CDR2 SYDVKM. The CDR3 is CASSRGFYREGTQPQHF. For the CDR3, the DNA is TGTGCCAGCAGTAGAGGCTTTTACAGAGAGGGCACTCAGCCCCAGCATTTT. Full variable domain (rest looked up from reference TRBV28 and TRBJ1-5): DVKVTQSSRYLVKRTGEKVFLECVQDMDHENMFWYRQDPGLGLRLIYFSYDVKMKEKGDIPEGYSVSREKKERFSLILESASTNQTSMYLCASSRGFYREGTQPQHFGDGTRLSIL.

This clone was picked up one time. Here the CDR3 DNA reads TGTGCCAGCTCACCACGGACGGGAAACTATGGCTACACCTTC. This gives the protein CASSPRTGNYGYTF. V usage is TRBV18 and J usage is TRBJ1-2; D ambiguous. The CDR3 runs 14 residues. V lost 1 base, J lost 2 bases, and 8 bases lay in between. The V gene's germline CDR1 is KGHSH and CDR2 LQKENI.

The genes are TRBV10-3 and TRBJ1-2; D not certain. The CDR3 is 14 residues long. The V end was cut by 2 bases, the J end by 5 bases, with 12 bases between. The V gene's germline CDR1 is ENHRY and CDR2 SYGVKD. The CDR3 spells CAISELAGPYGYTF. The DNA for the CDR3 is TGTGCCATCAGTGAGCTAGCAGGCCCATATGGCTACACCTTC.

The genes are TRBV12-3 or TRBV12-4 and TRBJ2-7; the D gene is possibly TRBD1 (5 bases). The CDR3 has 11 amino acids. V gave up 6 bases and J gave up 4 bases, with 7 bases separating them. CDR3 in amino acids: CASRKGYEQYF. As DNA, the CDR3 is TGTGCCAGCAGGAAGGGGTACGAGCAGTACTTC.

The rearrangement uses TRBV21-1 and TRBJ1-1; the tabulated D call, TRBD1, remains unverified against the DNA. TRBV21-1 is shown as a pseudogene. The CDR3 spans 13 residues. The CDR3 loop reads CATPLRQGVSAFF. As DNA, the CDR3 is TGTGCCACCCCATTAAGACAGGGGGTGTCGGCTTTCTTT.

The chain couples TRBV7-2 to TRBJ2-7, with 8 bases lining up with TRBD2. The CDR3 covers 14 residues. Trimming cost V 2 bases and J 6 bases; bases outside gene matches: 6. Germline values: CDR1 SGHTA, CDR2 FQGNSA. Here the CDR3 reads CASSLSGSLFEQYF. The CDR3 nucleotides read TGTGCCAGCAGCTTAAGCGGGAGTCTTTTCGAGCAGTACTTC.